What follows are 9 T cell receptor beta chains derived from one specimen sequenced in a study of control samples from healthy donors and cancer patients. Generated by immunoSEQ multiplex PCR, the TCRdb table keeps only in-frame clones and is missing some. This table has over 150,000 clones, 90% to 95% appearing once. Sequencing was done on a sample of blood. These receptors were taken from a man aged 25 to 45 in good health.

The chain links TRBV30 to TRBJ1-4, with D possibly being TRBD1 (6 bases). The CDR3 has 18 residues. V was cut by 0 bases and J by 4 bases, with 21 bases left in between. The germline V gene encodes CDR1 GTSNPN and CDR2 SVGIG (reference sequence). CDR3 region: CAWSVVDRPTPHNEKLFF. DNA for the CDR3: TGTGCCTGGAGTGTCGTAGACAGGCCGACCCCTCATAATGAAAAACTGTTTTTT.

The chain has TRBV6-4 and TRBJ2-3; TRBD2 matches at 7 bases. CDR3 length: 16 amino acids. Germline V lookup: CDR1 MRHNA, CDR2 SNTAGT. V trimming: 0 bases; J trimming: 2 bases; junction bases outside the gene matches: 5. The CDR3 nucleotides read TGTGCCAGCAGTGACTCTATGGCGGGGGACACAGATACGCAGTATTTT. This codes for CASSDSMAGDTDTQYF.

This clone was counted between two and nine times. CDR3 amino acids: CASSFTAGGYTDTQYF. CDR3 sequence (DNA): TGTGCCAGCAGCTTCACAGCGGGGGGCTACACAGATACGCAGTATTTT. The chain joins TRBV7-2 to TRBJ2-3, with 9 bases identical to TRBD2. Per germline, CDR1 SGHTA and CDR2 FQGNSA. This CDR3 has 16 residues. V trimming: 3 bases; J trimming: 2 bases; junction bases outside the gene matches: 6. Looking up the rest from reference TRBV7-2 and TRBJ2-3 gives the full variable domain: GAGVSQSPSNKVTEKGKDVELRCDPISGHTALYWYRQSLGQGLEFLIYFQGNSAPDKSGLPSDRFSAERTGGSVSTLTIQRTQQEDSAVYLCASSFTAGGYTDTQYFGPGTRLTVL.

The CDR3 loop reads CASSFSQEPSYEQYF. The CDR3 bases are TGTGCCAGCAGCTTTTCACAGGAGCCTTCCTACGAGCAGTACTTC. This chain links TRBV7-9 with TRBJ2-7, with D possibly matching TRBD1 (5 bases). CDR3 length: 15 amino acids. The germline gives CDR1 SEHNR, CDR2 FQNEAQ (reference sequence). Deletions cut 3 bases from V and 1 base from J, with 13 bases between.

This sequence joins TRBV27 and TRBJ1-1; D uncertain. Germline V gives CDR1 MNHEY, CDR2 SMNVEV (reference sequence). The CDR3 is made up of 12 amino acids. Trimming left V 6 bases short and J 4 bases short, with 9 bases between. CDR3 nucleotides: TGTGCCAGCAGCTCTTCCTCCACTGAAGCTTTCTTT. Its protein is CASSSSSTEAFF.

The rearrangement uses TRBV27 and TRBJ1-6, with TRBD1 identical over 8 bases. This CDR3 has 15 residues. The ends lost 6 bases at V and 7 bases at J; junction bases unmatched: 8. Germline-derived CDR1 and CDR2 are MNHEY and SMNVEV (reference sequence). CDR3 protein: CASRTQGAWNSPLHF. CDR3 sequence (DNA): TGTGCCAGCAGGACCCAGGGGGCATGGAATTCACCCCTCCACTTT.

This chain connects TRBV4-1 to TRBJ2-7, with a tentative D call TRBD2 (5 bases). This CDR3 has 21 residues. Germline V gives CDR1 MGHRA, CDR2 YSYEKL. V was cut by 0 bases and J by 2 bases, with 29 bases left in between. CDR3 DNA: TGCGCCAGCAGCCAAGATCAAGGCCTGCTAGGGAGTAGTCGTATAACCTACGAGCAGTACTTC. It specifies CASSQDQGLLGSSRITYEQYF.

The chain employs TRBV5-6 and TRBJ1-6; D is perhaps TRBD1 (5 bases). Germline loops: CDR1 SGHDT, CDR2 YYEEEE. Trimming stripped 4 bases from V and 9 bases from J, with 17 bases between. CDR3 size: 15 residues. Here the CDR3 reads CASSLTETPGSPLHF. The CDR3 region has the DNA TGTGCCAGCAGCCTGACAGAGACCCCAGGTTCACCCCTCCACTTT.

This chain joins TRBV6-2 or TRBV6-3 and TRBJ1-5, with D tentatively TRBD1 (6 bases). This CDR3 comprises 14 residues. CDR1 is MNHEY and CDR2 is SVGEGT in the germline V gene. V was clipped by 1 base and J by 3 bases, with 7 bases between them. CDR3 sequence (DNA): TGTGCCAGCAGTTACTGGGACAACAATCAGCCCCAGCATTTT. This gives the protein CASSYWDNNQPQHF.